Sequencing of this TCR beta chain was carried out in a study of blood T cell repertoires in COVID-19. CDR1 and CDR2 (germline): LGHNA, YSLEER. V lost 4 bases to trimming and J lost 0 bases; unmatched junction nucleotides: 6. The CDR3 runs to 17 residues. Original analysis: Amplifying reference gene primers gave estimates of nucleated cell counts. Using immunoSEQ multiplex PCR, the repertoire was profiled, and TCRdb retains in-frame clones only, with some absent. D and trimming come from the DNA, and the V and J calls and clone size come from that table. The sample consists of under 200,000 clones, about 88% of them appearing once.

The sample consisted of peripheral blood. The J gene is TRBJ2-2, the V gene TRBV4-3, with TRBD1 identical over 9 bases. The TCR was taken from a man in his forties or fifties who had recovered from COVID-19. The CDR3 loop reads CASSRTTGGPNTGELFF. The CDR3 DNA reads as TGCGCCAGCAGCCGTACCACAGGGGGCCCGAACACCGGGGAGCTGTTTTTT.